This entry lists 25 T cell receptor beta chains sequenced from one sample in a study of T cell repertoires in cytomegalovirus infection. TCRdb redid the calling of the reads with MiXCR, one entry per CDR3 protein. There are 900,000 to 950,000 distinct CDR3 sequences in the sample; more than 25% occur only once, and about 14% lies in the top ten. No antigens are known for them. The specimen was cultured CD8+ T cells from PBMCs, collected from culture after CMV antigen stimulation. The receptors stem from a human donor in good health (CMV status not recorded). Some clones in this sample may be carry-over from other donors' samples.

CDR3 bases: TGTGCCAGCAGTCTCGTTGGGGATCTCACCGGGGAGCTGTTTTTT. It translates to CASSLVGDLTGELFF. This rearrangement joins TRBV6-2 or TRBV6-3 to TRBJ2-2, with D hard to call. This CDR3 comprises 15 residues. V dropped 5 bases and J dropped 4 bases, with 14 bases sitting between them. The germline CDR1 and CDR2 sequences are MNHEY and SVGEGT.

In its sample, this clonotype was seen a few times. This chain connects TRBV6-2 or TRBV6-3 to TRBJ1-1; D gene uncertain. The germline CDR1 and CDR2 sequences are MNHEY and SVGEGT. Trimming pared 8 bases from V and 4 bases from J, leaving 8 bases between. The CDR3 is 11 amino acids. The CDR3 is CASAFSTEAFF. CDR3 nucleotides: TGTGCCAGCGCTTTTAGCACTGAAGCTTTCTTT.

CDR3 in amino acids: CASSLGLLQEAEETQYF. The DNA for the CDR3 is TGTGCCAGCAGCTTGGGACTTCTACAGGAAGCTGAAGAGACCCAGTACTTC. The rearrangement links TRBV7-9 to TRBJ2-5; perhaps TRBD2 as D (6 bases). This CDR3 has 17 residues. The V and J ends lost 3 bases and 3 bases respectively, with 20 bases between them. Germline CDR1 and CDR2: SEHNR and FQNEAQ (reference sequence).

There are a few counts of this clonotype. J is TRBJ1-2 and V is TRBV9; 9 nucleotides align to TRBD1. Germline V gene data show CDR1 as SGDLS and CDR2 as YYNGEE. V trimming: 2 bases; J trimming: 8 bases; junction bases outside the gene matches: 25. The CDR3 is made up of 20 amino acids. DNA of the CDR3: TGTGCCAGCAGCGTGCGAAGGCACGGTGGGCCCGAACAGGGGGCGCGCGGCTACACCTTC. As protein: CASSVRRHGGPEQGARGYTF.

The chain recombines TRBV20-1 with TRBJ1-2; tentatively, D is TRBD1 (5 bases). With 4 bases removed from V and 7 bases from J, the gap between germline ends came to 13 bases. Germline assignment: CDR1 DFQATT and CDR2 SNEGSKA (reference sequence). This CDR3 region has 12 residues. The CDR3 DNA reads TGCAGTGCTACCTTGGAGGGGTTTGGCTACACCTTC. Its protein product is CSATLEGFGYTF.

The sample holds one count of this clonotype. The chain is built from TRBV7-8 and TRBJ1-3, with D possibly matching TRBD1 (6 bases). CDR1 SGHVS and CDR2 FQNEAQ come from the germline V gene. This CDR3 region has 15 residues. The ends were cut back, 5 bases at V and 4 bases at J, with 15 bases in the middle. In DNA form, the CDR3 reads TGTGCCAGCAGCCCGTCGGGGGGGGCGGGAAACACCATATATTTT. It translates to CASSPSGGAGNTIYF. Drawing the rest from reference TRBV7-8 and TRBJ1-3, the complete variable domain is GAGVSQSPRYKVAKRGQDVALRCDPISGHVSLFWYQQALGQGPEFLTYFQNEAQLDKSGLPSDRFFAERPEGSVSTLKIQRTQQEDSAVYLCASSPSGGAGNTIYFGEGSWLTVV.

The chain links TRBV5-1 to TRBJ2-5, with no clear D. The ends were cut back, 4 bases at V and 2 bases at J, with 12 bases in the middle. The CDR3 length is 14 residues. The V gene's germline CDR1 is SGHRS and CDR2 YFSETQ. The CDR3 nucleotides are TGCGCCAGCAGCCTACAGACACTTCAAGAGACCCAGTACTTC. Protein product: CASSLQTLQETQYF.

Only a few counts were recorded for this clonotype. V is TRBV7-9 and J is TRBJ1-2; a weak D match, TRBD1 (5 bases). This CDR3 has 14 amino acids. Trimming pared 3 bases from V and 3 bases from J, leaving 11 bases between. The germline gives CDR1 SEHNR, CDR2 FQNEAQ (reference sequence). CDR3 DNA: TGTGCCAGCAGCTTCACGGACATCGACTATGGCTACACCTTC. Translation: CASSFTDIDYGYTF. The whole variable domain, remainder taken from reference TRBV7-9 and TRBJ1-2, is DTGVSQNPRHKITKRGQNVTFRCDPISEHNRLYWYRQTLGQGPEFLTYFQNEAQLEKSRLLSDRFSAERPKGSFSTLEIQRTEQGDSAMYLCASSFTDIDYGYTFGSGTRLTVV.

This clonotype was observed a handful of times. The chain carries TRBV6-2 or TRBV6-3 and TRBJ2-1; perhaps TRBD1 as D (6 bases). Germline CDR1 MNHEY, CDR2 SVGEGT. V dropped 2 bases and J dropped 7 bases, with 12 bases sitting between them. The CDR3 sequence is 14 residues long. The CDR3 DNA follows: TGTGCCAGCAGTTACGCCGGGACATTAAATGAGCAGTTCTTC. This codes for CASSYAGTLNEQFF.

The chain combines TRBV11-2 with TRBJ1-1, with no clear D. The CDR3 totals 16 residues. Germline V CDR1 and CDR2: SGHAT, FQNNGV. Between the trimmed V and J ends, which lost 3 bases and 0 bases, there was a span of 14 bases. CDR3 DNA sequence: TGTGCCAGCAGCTTCTATGGACGGGAAATGAACACTGAAGCTTTCTTT. Translation: CASSFYGREMNTEAFF.

This clonotype appeared a few times. This rearrangement joins TRBV20-1 to TRBJ1-1; 7 nucleotides align to TRBD1. The V gene's germline CDR1 is DFQATT and CDR2 SNEGSKA (reference sequence). This CDR3 has 15 residues. The V segment lost 1 base and the J segment 0 bases; nucleotides outside the gene matches: 5. CDR3 sequence reads: CSARAFQGVNTEAFF. The CDR3 DNA sequence: TGCAGTGCTAGAGCCTTCCAGGGGGTGAACACTGAAGCTTTCTTT.

CDR3 DNA: TGCAGTGCTAGATTGAGGACAGCCTACGAGCAGTACTTC. Translating it yields CSARLRTAYEQYF. The rearrangement uses TRBV20-1 and TRBJ2-7, with D possibly being TRBD1 (6 bases). Germline assignment: CDR1 DFQATT and CDR2 SNEGSKA (reference sequence). Trimming cost V 2 bases and J 2 bases, with 10 bases left between them. The CDR3 is 13 residues long.

The chain uses TRBV2 and TRBJ2-1; D unclear. V gave up 6 bases and J gave up 8 bases, with 17 bases separating them. CDR3 length: 14 amino acids. The germline gives CDR1 SNHLY, CDR2 FYNNEI. The CDR3 spells CASRFVSSRDEQFF. The DNA for the CDR3 is TGTGCCAGCAGATTTGTGTCCTCTCGCGATGAGCAGTTCTTC.

CDR3 bases: TGTGCCAGCAACTACGACCCCGGGACAGCGACGAGGGGCGACGAGCAGTACGTC. Residues: CASNYDPGTATRGDEQYV. J is TRBJ2-7 and V is TRBV2; 7 nucleotides align to TRBD1. After removal of 7 bases from V and 5 bases from J, the junction contained 23 bases not matched to a gene. The CDR3 covers 18 residues. The V gene's germline CDR1 is SNHLY and CDR2 FYNNEI.

V is TRBV20-1 and J is TRBJ1-5; no definite D call. Trimming stripped 4 bases from V and 0 bases from J, with 13 bases between. CDR1 DFQATT and CDR2 SNEGSKA come from the germline V gene (reference sequence). This CDR3 comprises 15 residues. The CDR3 sequence is CSAKRAPDSNQPQHF. The CDR3, as DNA: TGCAGTGCTAAGCGGGCACCAGATAGCAATCAGCCCCAGCATTTT.

This chain uses TRBV12-3 or TRBV12-4 with TRBJ2-5; D unclear. Trimming shortened V by 3 bases and J by 5 bases, and 10 bases separated the two germline ends. The CDR3 runs to 13 residues. The DNA of the CDR3 is TGTGCCAGCAGTTTTCACAGCCGGGAGACCCAGTACTTC. Its protein is CASSFHSRETQYF.

This clonotype occurred a few times. J is TRBJ2-5 and V is TRBV7-9; no clear D gene. Deletions cut 1 base from V and 1 base from J, with 7 bases between. Germline V lookup: CDR1 SEHNR, CDR2 FQNEAQ (reference sequence). This CDR3 contains 14 residues. CDR3 coding DNA: TGTGCCAGCAGCTTAGTAACAGCCCAAGAGACCCAGTACTTC. It specifies CASSLVTAQETQYF.

This rearrangement joins TRBV4-3 to TRBJ2-1; 10 positions agree with TRBD2. Germline CDR1 reads LGHNA; CDR2 reads YSLEER. Unmatched junction bases numbered 16, after V lost 2 bases and J lost 6 bases. This CDR3 contains 19 residues. The CDR3 here is CASSQSLKSGGALINEQFF. The CDR3 DNA reads TGCGCCAGCAGCCAAAGTTTGAAAAGCGGGGGGGCTCTGATCAATGAGCAGTTCTTC.

The chain carries TRBV12-5 and TRBJ2-5; 9 bases fit TRBD1. This CDR3 contains 15 residues. The germline V gene has CDR1 LGHNT and CDR2 FRNRAP. The trim removed 2 bases at V and 4 bases at J, leaving 5 bases unmatched. CDR3 sequence reads: CASGLWTGDGETQYF. The CDR3 nucleotides read TGTGCTAGTGGTTTGTGGACAGGGGACGGAGAGACCCAGTACTTC. Using reference TRBV12-5 and TRBJ2-5 for the parts outside the CDR3, the full variable domain is DARVTQTPRHKVTEMGQEVTMRCQPILGHNTVFWYRQTMMQGLELLAYFRNRAPLDDSGMPKDRFSAEMPDATLATLKIQPSEPRDSAVYFCASGLWTGDGETQYFGPGTRLLVL.

CDR3 sequence: CASSEIGGLNTEAFF. The CDR3 coding sequence is TGTGCCAGCAGTGAGATTGGGGGGCTGAACACTGAAGCTTTCTTT. This sequence joins TRBV6-1 and TRBJ1-1; maybe TRBD1 (6 bases). Germline lookup yields CDR1 MNHNS and CDR2 SASEGT. This CDR3 contains 15 residues. Trimming shortened V by 3 bases and J by 0 bases, and 11 bases separated the two germline ends.

The V and J genes are TRBV7-2 and TRBJ1-1; D remains ambiguous. The V gene's germline CDR1 is SGHTA and CDR2 FQGNSA. Trimming removed 6 bases from V and 5 bases from J, with 10 bases in between. This CDR3 contains 12 residues. The CDR3 nucleotides are TGTGCCAGCAGATCCTTGTGGACTGAAGCTTTCTTT. This gives the protein CASRSLWTEAFF.

Ten or more counts support this clonotype. V usage is TRBV6-2 or TRBV6-3 and J usage is TRBJ1-2; TRBD1 might be the D (5 bases). Trimming removed 4 bases from V and 6 bases from J, with 9 bases in between. Germline CDR1 MNHEY, CDR2 SVGEGT. The CDR3 covers 12 residues. The CDR3 DNA reads as TGTGCCAGCAGTTCGGGGGACGATGGCTACACCTTC. It translates to CASSSGDDGYTF.

The rearrangement joins TRBV4-1 to TRBJ2-1, with D unclear. Germline CDR1 reads MGHRA; CDR2 reads YSYEKL. Trimming stripped 1 base from V and 4 bases from J, with 14 bases between. The CDR3 has 16 amino acids. The CDR3 region has the DNA TGCGCCAGCAGCCAAGTGACGGAAGGCCTTTACAATGAGCAGTTCTTC. This gives the protein CASSQVTEGLYNEQFF.

The chain is built from TRBV5-1 and TRBJ2-2; TRBD1 aligns across 10 bases. Trimming at V came to 4 bases and at J to 3 bases, leaving 3 bases not matched to a gene. This CDR3 has 15 residues. CDR1 is SGHRS and CDR2 is YFSETQ in the germline V gene. CDR3 DNA sequence: TGCGCCAGCAGCGACGGGACAGGGGACACCGGGGAGCTGTTTTTT. This codes for CASSDGTGDTGELFF.

This clonotype has only one observation. The chain links TRBV28 to TRBJ1-5; 8 positions match TRBD1. The CDR3 extends over 15 amino acids. J gave up 7 bases and V 5 bases, and 10 bases lay outside the gene matches. Germline CDR1 MDHEN, CDR2 SYDVKM. CDR3 loop: CASSTGQGTSQPQHF. The CDR3 DNA reads as TGTGCCAGCAGTACCGGACAGGGTACTAGCCAGCCCCAGCATTTT.